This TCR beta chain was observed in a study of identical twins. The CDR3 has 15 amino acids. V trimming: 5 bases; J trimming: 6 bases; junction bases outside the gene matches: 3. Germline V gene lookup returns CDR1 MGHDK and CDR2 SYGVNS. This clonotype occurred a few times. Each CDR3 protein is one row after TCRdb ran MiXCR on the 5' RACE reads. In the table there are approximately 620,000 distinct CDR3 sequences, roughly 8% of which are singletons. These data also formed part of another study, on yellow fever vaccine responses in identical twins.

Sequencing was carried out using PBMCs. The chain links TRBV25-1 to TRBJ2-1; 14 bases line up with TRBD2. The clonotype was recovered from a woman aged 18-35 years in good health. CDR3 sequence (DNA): TGTGCCAGCAGTAAGACTAGCGGGAGGGCCAATGAGCAGTTCTTC. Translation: CASSKTSGRANEQFF.